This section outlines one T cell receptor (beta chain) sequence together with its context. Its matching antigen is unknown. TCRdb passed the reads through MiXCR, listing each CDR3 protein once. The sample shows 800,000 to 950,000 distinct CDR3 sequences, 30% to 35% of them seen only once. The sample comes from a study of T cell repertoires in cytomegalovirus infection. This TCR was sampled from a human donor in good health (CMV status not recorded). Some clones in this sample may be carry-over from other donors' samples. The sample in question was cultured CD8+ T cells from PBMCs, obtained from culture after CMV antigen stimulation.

In nucleotides, the CDR3 is TGTGCCAGTAGTACCTTACAGGGGAGGGATTCACCCCTCCACTTT. The encoded protein is CASSTLQGRDSPLHF. V and J are TRBV19 and TRBJ1-6, with TRBD1 identical over 7 bases. The CDR3 sequence is 15 residues long. V was pared by 4 bases and J by 8 bases, with 8 bases of the junction left unmatched. The germline CDR1 and CDR2 sequences are LNHDA and SQIVND (reference sequence).